These 27 T cell receptor beta chains were all obtained from the same sample, sequenced in a study of blood T cell repertoires in COVID-19. Repertoires were generated with immunoSEQ multiplex PCR, while TCRdb's copy carries only in-frame clones and drops some. The table lists 250,000 or so clones, approximately 86% of them singletons. Sequenced material: PBMCs or T cells enriched from blood (not recorded which). Receptors originate from a woman aged 18-29 years who had recovered from COVID-19.

V and J are TRBV30 and TRBJ2-5; 7 nucleotides align to TRBD1. Germline V gene sequence: CDR1 GTSNPN, CDR2 SVGIG (reference sequence). Trimming cost V 1 base and J 0 bases; bases outside gene matches: 5. This CDR3 is 15 amino acids long. The CDR3 protein is CAWSAYRGYQETQYF. Written as DNA, the CDR3 is TGTGCCTGGAGTGCATACAGGGGTTACCAAGAGACCCAGTACTTC.

The V and J genes are TRBV25-1 and TRBJ2-1; 11 bases map to TRBD2. The CDR3 has 18 residues. With V trimmed by 0 bases and J by 7 bases, 11 bases remained unmatched. CDR1 is MGHDK and CDR2 is SYGVNS in the germline V gene. As DNA, the CDR3 is TGTGCCAGCAGTGAATACCCCCGGGCTAGCGGGAGGTCTAATGAGCAGTTCTTC. Protein product: CASSEYPRASGRSNEQFF.

V is TRBV7-9 and J is TRBJ1-4; D call uncertain. This CDR3 spans 14 amino acids. Germline V lookup: CDR1 SEHNR, CDR2 FQNEAQ (reference sequence). The ends were cut back, 1 base at V and 5 bases at J, with 8 bases in the middle. The CDR3 spells CASSLVDWNEKLFF. The CDR3 DNA reads TGTGCCAGCAGCTTAGTTGACTGGAATGAAAAACTGTTTTTT.

The gene calls are TRBV9 and TRBJ2-1, with 11 positions matching TRBD2. The CDR3 runs 17 residues. Per the germline V gene, CDR1 is SGDLS and CDR2 is YYNGEE. The V and J ends lost 3 bases and 5 bases, in that order; junction bases with no gene match: 10. In DNA, the CDR3 is TGTGCCAGCAGCGGGGGACTAGCGGTACCAAACAACAATGAGCAGTTCTTC. This translates into CASSGGLAVPNNNEQFF.

The rearrangement joins TRBV11-2 to TRBJ2-3, with D maybe TRBD1 (6 bases). Germline loops: CDR1 SGHAT, CDR2 FQNNGV. This CDR3 contains 14 residues. V lost 5 bases and J 2 bases, leaving 11 bases between the germline ends. The CDR3 DNA reads as TGTGCCAGCAGCACAGGGTTCTTCACAGATACGCAGTATTTT. Translated, it gives CASSTGFFTDTQYF.

This clone was seen only once. J is TRBJ2-2 and V is TRBV5-1; 10 bases line up with TRBD2. CDR3 length: 18 residues. Germline CDR1 is SGHRS and CDR2 is YFSETQ. Trimming took 0 bases from V and 4 from J; bases not matched to a gene: 9. The CDR3 loop reads CASSLGRLAGESTGELFF. The CDR3 DNA reads as TGCGCCAGCAGCTTGGGGAGGCTAGCGGGAGAAAGCACCGGGGAGCTGTTTTTT.

The CDR3 region is CASSLRGYPGELFF. CDR3 nucleotide sequence: TGTGCCAGCAGCTTACGAGGTTATCCCGGGGAGCTGTTTTTT. The V call is TRBV11-2, the J call TRBJ2-2; D is undetermined. V lost 2 bases and J 6 bases, leaving 10 bases between the germline ends. This CDR3 comprises 14 residues. CDR1 and CDR2 from the germline V gene are SGHAT and FQNNGV.

The V gene is TRBV19, the J gene TRBJ2-7, with TRBD1 matching over 9 bases. CDR1 is LNHDA and CDR2 is SQIVND in the germline V gene (reference sequence). The CDR3 loop spans 14 amino acids. The V and J ends lost 6 bases and 3 bases, in that order; junction bases with no gene match: 6. The CDR3 DNA sequence: TGTGCCAGTAGGAAAATGGGACAGGGCTACGAGCAGTACTTC. Amino acids: CASRKMGQGYEQYF.

This chain uses TRBV12-3 or TRBV12-4 with TRBJ2-5; unclear D gene. The CDR3 has 12 amino acids. V was shortened by 2 bases and J by 5 bases, with 6 bases between the two germline ends. The CDR3 spells CASSLSEETQYF. CDR3 nucleotides: TGTGCCAGCAGTTTAAGTGAGGAGACCCAGTACTTC.

The chain is built from TRBV6-5 and TRBJ2-2, with TRBD2 matching over 10 bases. CDR1 is MNHEY, CDR2 SVGAGI, per germline. The junction had 10 bases not matched to a gene; V was cut back by 7 bases and J by 8 bases. The CDR3 consists of 15 residues. The CDR3 region is CASKVSGRALGELFF. CDR3 DNA: TGTGCCAGCAAGGTCAGCGGGAGGGCCCTTGGGGAGCTGTTTTTT.

V and J are TRBV15 and TRBJ2-7, with 7 bases lining up with TRBD1. With V trimmed by 5 bases and J by 0 bases, 7 bases remained unmatched. Germline V gene sequence: CDR1 LNHNV, CDR2 YYDKDF (reference sequence). CDR3 size: 15 residues. CDR3 in DNA: TGTGCCACCAGCGGATACAGGGGTCCCTCCTACGAGCAGTACTTC. Translated: CATSGYRGPSYEQYF.

This rearrangement joins TRBV15 to TRBJ2-7; a possible D gene is TRBD1 (6 bases). Germline V gene sequence: CDR1 LNHNV, CDR2 YYDKDF (reference sequence). The CDR3 spans 15 residues. V gave up 0 bases and J gave up 3 bases, with 12 bases separating them. CDR3 amino acids: CATSRDSGAYYEQYF. CDR3 in DNA: TGTGCCACCAGCAGAGACTCAGGGGCCTACTACGAGCAGTACTTC.

The chain joins TRBV6-2 or TRBV6-3 to TRBJ1-2; D possibly corresponds to TRBD1 (5 bases). With 3 bases removed from V and 2 bases from J, the gap between germline ends came to 16 bases. The CDR3 is 16 residues long. Germline CDR1 reads MNHEY; CDR2 reads SVGEGT. CDR3 in amino acids: CASSYYVTARNYGYTF. The DNA for the CDR3 is TGTGCCAGCAGTTATTACGTGACAGCTAGGAACTATGGCTACACCTTC.

This clone was detected once. This chain uses TRBV5-6 with TRBJ2-4; 8 positions match TRBD1. The length of the CDR3 is 18 residues. Germline V CDR1 and CDR2: SGHDT, YYEEEE. V shed 3 bases, J shed 5 bases, and the junction held 16 bases outside the gene matches. CDR3 DNA sequence: TGTGCCAGCAGCTACGTCCCGGGACAGGCCAGGGGGGAAAACATTCAGTACTTC. It yields the protein CASSYVPGQARGENIQYF.

The CDR3 DNA follows: TGTGCCAGCAGTTTGGACACCAACACTGAAGCTTTCTTT. Its translation: CASSLDTNTEAFF. V usage is TRBV7-9 and J usage is TRBJ1-1, with a possible D match to TRBD1 (5 bases). Germline CDR1 SEHNR, CDR2 FQNEAQ (reference sequence). V was pared by 6 bases and J by 2 bases, with 10 bases between. This CDR3 region has 13 residues.

The rearrangement joins TRBV6-6 to TRBJ2-3; weak D call: TRBD1 (5 bases). This CDR3 region has 14 residues. Trimming pared 2 bases from V and 1 base from J, leaving 7 bases between. Looked up from germline, CDR1 is MNHNY and CDR2 is SVGAGI (reference sequence). The CDR3 DNA is TGTGCCAGCAGTTACCCGACAGGCACAGATACGCAGTATTTT. Translated: CASSYPTGTDTQYF.

This clone was counted ten times or more. Its ends do not fully match the called genes, so a read error is possible. V usage is TRBV4-3 and J usage is TRBJ1-1, with D tentatively TRBD1 (6 bases). CDR1 is LGHNA, CDR2 YSLEER, per germline. CDR3 size: 14 residues. The CDR3 DNA is TGCGCCAGCAGGCAAGCGGGAGGGGGCACTGAAGCTTTCTTT. It specifies CASRQAGGGTEAFF.

The chain uses TRBV7-9 and TRBJ1-2; the match to TRBD1 covers 7 bases. This CDR3 region has 14 residues. Trimming cost V 5 bases and J 0 bases; bases outside gene matches: 3. The germline CDR1 and CDR2 sequences are SEHNR and FQNEAQ (reference sequence). The CDR3 region has the DNA TGTGCCAGCAGCGCGGGACAGACTAACTATGGCTACACCTTC. It is translated as CASSAGQTNYGYTF.

This chain joins TRBV20-1 and TRBJ2-5; no clear D. V dropped 3 bases and J dropped 4 bases, with 18 bases sitting between them. Germline lookup yields CDR1 DFQATT and CDR2 SNEGSKA (reference sequence). The length of the CDR3 is 15 residues. DNA of the CDR3: TGCAGTGCTAGTACGCAAGCTAGGTTCTTAGAGACCCAGTACTTC. Its translation: CSASTQARFLETQYF.

V usage is TRBV14 and J usage is TRBJ2-3, with 10 bases aligning to TRBD2. Germline trimming cut 2 bases from V and 0 bases from J; bases unmatched to any gene: 14. The CDR3 extends over 20 amino acids. The V gene's germline CDR1 is SGHDN and CDR2 FVKESK. The CDR3 DNA is TGTGCCAGCAGCCAAAGGATAGCGGGGGGCCTACTACCTAGCACAGATACGCAGTATTTT. It yields the protein CASSQRIAGGLLPSTDTQYF.

This chain connects TRBV4-3 to TRBJ2-7; D call uncertain. Germline V gene sequence: CDR1 LGHNA, CDR2 YSLEER. The CDR3 loop spans 14 amino acids. Trimming cost V 1 base and J 2 bases, with 9 bases left between them. The CDR3 DNA is TGCGCCAGCAGCCAAGGTCTAACAGCCTACGAGCAGTACTTC. Translating gives CASSQGLTAYEQYF.

This clone was seen many times. The V gene is TRBV11-2, the J gene TRBJ2-7, with D tentatively TRBD2 (6 bases). Germline CDR1 reads SGHAT; CDR2 reads FQNNGV. The CDR3 length is 15 residues. Trimming took off 0 bases at V and 6 bases at J, with 15 bases between the two ends. The DNA of the CDR3 is TGTGCCAGCAGCTTAGATGGAGGGGATAGGGGCGAGCAGTACTTC. Its protein is CASSLDGGDRGEQYF.

This chain uses TRBV15 with TRBJ1-3; the match to TRBD1 covers 7 bases. The CDR3 has 17 amino acids. Per germline, CDR1 LNHNV and CDR2 YYDKDF (reference sequence). Unmatched junction bases numbered 12, after V lost 0 bases and J lost 7 bases. Here the CDR3 DNA reads TGTGCCACCAGCAGAGATCAGTTTAGACAGGGAGTCAACACCATATATTTT. It codes for CATSRDQFRQGVNTIYF.

This chain uses TRBV6-6 with TRBJ1-2; 9 nucleotides line up with TRBD1. CDR3 size: 17 residues. The germline V gene encodes CDR1 MNHNY and CDR2 SVGAGI (reference sequence). V dropped 5 bases and J dropped 1; count of bases not matched to a gene: 11. CDR3 nucleotides: TGTGCCAGCAGTCCTACATTCGACAGGGGGTATAACTATGGCTACACCTTC. The encoded protein is CASSPTFDRGYNYGYTF.

The chain couples TRBV4-1 to TRBJ1-4, with D hard to call. The length of the CDR3 is 12 residues. Germline V gives CDR1 MGHRA, CDR2 YSYEKL. Trimming removed 8 bases from V and 4 bases from J, with 8 bases in between. The CDR3 protein is CASGPDNEKLFF. The CDR3 nucleotides are TGCGCCAGCGGGCCGGATAATGAAAAACTGTTTTTT.

J is TRBJ2-3 and V is TRBV7-2; 10 bases fit TRBD2. Germline CDR1 SGHTA, CDR2 FQGNSA. The CDR3 sequence is 16 residues long. The V gene end was trimmed by 3 bases and the J gene end by 3 bases; junction bases not matched to a gene: 6. The CDR3 sequence is CASSFLAGGGTDTQYF. The CDR3 nucleotides read TGTGCCAGCAGCTTCTTAGCGGGGGGCGGGACAGATACGCAGTATTTT.

The chain is built from TRBV29-1 and TRBJ1-4; weak D call: TRBD1 (6 bases). The CDR3 has 16 residues. V dropped 6 bases and J dropped 0 bases, with 17 bases sitting between them. Germline assignment: CDR1 SQVTM and CDR2 ANQGSEA. In DNA form, the CDR3 reads TGCAGCGTCCAGGCCGGGTACAGGGCAACTAATGAAAAACTGTTTTTT. It encodes CSVQAGYRATNEKLFF.